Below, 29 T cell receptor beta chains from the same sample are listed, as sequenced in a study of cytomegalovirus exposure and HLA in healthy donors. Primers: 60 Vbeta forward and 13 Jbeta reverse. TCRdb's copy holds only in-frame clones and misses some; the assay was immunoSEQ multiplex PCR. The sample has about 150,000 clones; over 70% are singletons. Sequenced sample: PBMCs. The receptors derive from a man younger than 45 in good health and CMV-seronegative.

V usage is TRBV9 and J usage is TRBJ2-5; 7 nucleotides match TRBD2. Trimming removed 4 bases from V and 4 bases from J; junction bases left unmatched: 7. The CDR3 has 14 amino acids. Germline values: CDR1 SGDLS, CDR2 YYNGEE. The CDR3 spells CASSTRAGRETQYF. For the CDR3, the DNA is TGTGCCAGCAGCACCCGAGCGGGACGAGAGACCCAGTACTTC. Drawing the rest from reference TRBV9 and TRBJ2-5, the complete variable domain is DSGVTQTPKHLITATGQRVTLRCSPRSGDLSVYWYQQSLDQGLQFLIQYYNGEERAKGNILERFSAQQFPDLHSELNLSSLELGDSALYFCASSTRAGRETQYFGPGTRLLVL.

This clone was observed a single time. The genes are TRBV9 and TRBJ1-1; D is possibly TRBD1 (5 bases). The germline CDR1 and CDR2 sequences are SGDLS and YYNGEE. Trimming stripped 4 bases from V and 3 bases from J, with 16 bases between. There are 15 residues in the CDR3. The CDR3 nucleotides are TGTGCCAGCAGCCCCCGGGTGGGGCAGTACACTGAAGCTTTCTTT. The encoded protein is CASSPRVGQYTEAFF.

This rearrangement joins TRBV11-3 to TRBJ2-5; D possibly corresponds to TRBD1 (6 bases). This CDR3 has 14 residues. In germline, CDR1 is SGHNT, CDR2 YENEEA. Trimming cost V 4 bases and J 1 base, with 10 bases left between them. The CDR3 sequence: CASSSGQRQETQYF. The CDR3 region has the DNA TGTGCCAGCAGCTCCGGACAGCGCCAAGAGACCCAGTACTTC. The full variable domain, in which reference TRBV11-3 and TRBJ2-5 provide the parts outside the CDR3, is EAGVVQSPRYKIIEKKQPVAFWCNPISGHNTLYWYLQNLGQGPELLIRYENEEAVDDSQLPKDRFSAERLKGVDSTLKIQPAELGDSAVYLCASSSGQRQETQYFGPGTRLLVL.

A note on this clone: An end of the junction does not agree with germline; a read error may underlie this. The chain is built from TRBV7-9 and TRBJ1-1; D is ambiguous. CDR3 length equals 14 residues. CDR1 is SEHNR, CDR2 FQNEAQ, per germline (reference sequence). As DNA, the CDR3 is TGTACCAGCAGCTTAGGGCAATCCAACACTGAAGCTTTCTTT. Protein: CTSSLGQSNTEAFF.

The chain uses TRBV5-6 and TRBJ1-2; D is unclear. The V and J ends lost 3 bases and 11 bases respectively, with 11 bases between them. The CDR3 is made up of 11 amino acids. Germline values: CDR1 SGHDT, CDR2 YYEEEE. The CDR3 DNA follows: TGTGCCAGCAGCTATGTCGGCGGGTACACCTTC. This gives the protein CASSYVGGYTF.

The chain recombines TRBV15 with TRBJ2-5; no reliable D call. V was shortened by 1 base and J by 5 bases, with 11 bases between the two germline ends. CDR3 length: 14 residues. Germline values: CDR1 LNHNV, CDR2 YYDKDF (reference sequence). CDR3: CATSRASPKETQYF. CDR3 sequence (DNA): TGTGCCACCAGCAGAGCGAGCCCGAAGGAGACCCAGTACTTC. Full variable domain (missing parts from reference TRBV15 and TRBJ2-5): DAMVIQNPRYQVTQFGKPVTLSCSQTLNHNVMYWYQQKSSQAPKLLFHYYDKDFNNEADTPDNFQSRRPNTSFCFLDIRSPGLGDTAMYLCATSRASPKETQYFGPGTRLLVL.

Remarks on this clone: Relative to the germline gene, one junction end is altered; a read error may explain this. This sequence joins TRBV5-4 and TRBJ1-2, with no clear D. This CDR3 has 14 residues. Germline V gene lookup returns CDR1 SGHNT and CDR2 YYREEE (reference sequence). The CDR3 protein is CASSSDTVIYGYPF. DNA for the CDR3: TGTGCCAGCAGCTCTGATACAGTGATCTATGGCTACCCCTTC.

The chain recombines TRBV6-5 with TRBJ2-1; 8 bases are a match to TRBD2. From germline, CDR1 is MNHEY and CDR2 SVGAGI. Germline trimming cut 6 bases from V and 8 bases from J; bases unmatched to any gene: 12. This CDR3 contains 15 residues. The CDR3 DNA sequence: TGTGCCAGCAGCCCTCTGGGGGACGGGGGGGATGAGCAGTTCTTC. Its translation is CASSPLGDGGDEQFF.

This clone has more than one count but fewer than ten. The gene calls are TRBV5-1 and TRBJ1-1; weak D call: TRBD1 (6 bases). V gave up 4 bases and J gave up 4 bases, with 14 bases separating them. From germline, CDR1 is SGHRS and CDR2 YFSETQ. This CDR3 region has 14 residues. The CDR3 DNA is TGCGCCAGCAGCGGAACAGGGACGGGCACTGAAGCTTTCTTT. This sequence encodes CASSGTGTGTEAFF.

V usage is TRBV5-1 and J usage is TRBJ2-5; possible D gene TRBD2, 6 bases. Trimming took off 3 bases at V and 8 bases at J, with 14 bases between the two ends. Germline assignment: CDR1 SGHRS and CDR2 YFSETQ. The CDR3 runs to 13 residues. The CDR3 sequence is CASSSGTARTQYF. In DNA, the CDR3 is TGCGCCAGCAGCTCCGGGACTGCTCGTACCCAGTACTTC.

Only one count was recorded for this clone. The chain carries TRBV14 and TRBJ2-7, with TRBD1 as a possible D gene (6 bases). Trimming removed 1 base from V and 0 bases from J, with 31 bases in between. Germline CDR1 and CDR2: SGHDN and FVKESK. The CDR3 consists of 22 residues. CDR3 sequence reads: CASSQVRGGSLSTPLNSYEQYF. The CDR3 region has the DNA TGTGCCAGCAGCCAAGTCAGGGGCGGATCCCTCTCAACTCCTCTCAACTCCTACGAGCAGTACTTC.

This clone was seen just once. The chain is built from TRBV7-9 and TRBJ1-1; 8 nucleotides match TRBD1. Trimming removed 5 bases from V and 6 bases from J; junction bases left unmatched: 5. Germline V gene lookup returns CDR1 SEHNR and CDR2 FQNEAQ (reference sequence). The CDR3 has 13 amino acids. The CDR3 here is CASSPQGASEAFF. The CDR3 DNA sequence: TGTGCCAGCAGCCCTCAGGGGGCGTCTGAAGCTTTCTTT.

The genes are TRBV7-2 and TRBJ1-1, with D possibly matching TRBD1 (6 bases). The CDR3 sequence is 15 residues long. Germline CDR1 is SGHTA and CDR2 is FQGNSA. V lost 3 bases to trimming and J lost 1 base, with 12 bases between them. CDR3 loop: CASSFKQGGNTEAFF. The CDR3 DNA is TGTGCCAGCAGCTTTAAACAAGGGGGGAACACTGAAGCTTTCTTT.

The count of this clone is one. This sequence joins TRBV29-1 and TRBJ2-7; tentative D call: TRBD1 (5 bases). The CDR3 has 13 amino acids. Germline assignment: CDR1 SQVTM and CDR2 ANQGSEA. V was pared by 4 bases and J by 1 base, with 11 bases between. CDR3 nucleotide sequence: TGCAGCGTTGCCCGACAGCTATCCTACGAGCAGTACTTC. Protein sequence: CSVARQLSYEQYF.

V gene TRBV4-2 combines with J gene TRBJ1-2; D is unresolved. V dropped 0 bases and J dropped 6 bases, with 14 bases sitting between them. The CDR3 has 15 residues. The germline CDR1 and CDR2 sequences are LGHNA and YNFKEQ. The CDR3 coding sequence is TGTGCCAGCAGCCAAGATCTGGGCAGGTCGAATGGCTACACCTTC. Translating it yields CASSQDLGRSNGYTF.

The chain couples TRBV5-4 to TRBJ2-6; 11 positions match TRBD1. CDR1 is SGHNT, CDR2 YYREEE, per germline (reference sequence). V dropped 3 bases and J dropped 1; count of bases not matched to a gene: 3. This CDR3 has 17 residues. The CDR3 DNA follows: TGTGCCAGCAGCTGGGGACAGGGGGAATCTGGGGCCAACGTCCTGACTTTC. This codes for CASSWGQGESGANVLTF.

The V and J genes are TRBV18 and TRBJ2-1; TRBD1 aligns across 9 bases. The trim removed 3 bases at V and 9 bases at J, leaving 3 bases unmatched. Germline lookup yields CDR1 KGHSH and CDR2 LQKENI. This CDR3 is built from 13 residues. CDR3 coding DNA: TGTGCCAGCTCACCCGACAGGGGGACTGAGCAGTTCTTC. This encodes CASSPDRGTEQFF.

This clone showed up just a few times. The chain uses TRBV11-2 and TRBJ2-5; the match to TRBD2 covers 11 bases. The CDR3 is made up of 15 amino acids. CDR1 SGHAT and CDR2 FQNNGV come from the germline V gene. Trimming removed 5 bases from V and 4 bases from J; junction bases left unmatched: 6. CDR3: CASSLTGTSGETQYF. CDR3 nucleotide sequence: TGTGCCAGCAGCCTTACCGGGACTAGCGGAGAGACCCAGTACTTC.

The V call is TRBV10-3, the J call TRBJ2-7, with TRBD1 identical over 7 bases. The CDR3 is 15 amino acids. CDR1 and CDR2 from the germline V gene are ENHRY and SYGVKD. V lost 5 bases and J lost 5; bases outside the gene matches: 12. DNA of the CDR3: TGTGCCATCAGTCGAACAGGGGCCTCGATGGACGAGCAGTACTTC. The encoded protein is CAISRTGASMDEQYF.

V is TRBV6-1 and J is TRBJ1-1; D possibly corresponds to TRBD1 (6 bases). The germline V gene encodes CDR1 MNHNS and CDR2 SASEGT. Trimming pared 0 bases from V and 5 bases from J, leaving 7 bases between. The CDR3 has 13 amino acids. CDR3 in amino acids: CASSEARGTEAFF. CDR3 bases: TGTGCCAGCAGTGAAGCTAGGGGGACTGAAGCTTTCTTT.

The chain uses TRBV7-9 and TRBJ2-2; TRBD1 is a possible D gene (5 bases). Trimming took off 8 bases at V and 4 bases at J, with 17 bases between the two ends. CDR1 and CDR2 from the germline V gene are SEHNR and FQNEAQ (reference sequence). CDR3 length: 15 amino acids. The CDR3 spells CASDDSFDGTGELFF. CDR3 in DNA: TGTGCCAGCGATGACAGCTTTGACGGCACCGGGGAGCTGTTTTTT.

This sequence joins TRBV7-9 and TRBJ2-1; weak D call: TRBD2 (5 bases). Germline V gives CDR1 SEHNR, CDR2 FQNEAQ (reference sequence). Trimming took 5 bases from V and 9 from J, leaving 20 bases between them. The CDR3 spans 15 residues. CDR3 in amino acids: CASSETLGVRGEQFF. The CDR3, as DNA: TGTGCCAGCAGCGAGACGCTCGGGGTACGAGGTGAGCAGTTCTTC.

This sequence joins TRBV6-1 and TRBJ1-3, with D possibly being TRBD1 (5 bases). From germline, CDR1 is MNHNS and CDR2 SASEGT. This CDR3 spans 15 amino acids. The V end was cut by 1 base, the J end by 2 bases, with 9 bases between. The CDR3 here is CASSEVSGTGNTIYF. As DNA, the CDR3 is TGTGCCAGCAGTGAAGTGTCAGGGACTGGAAACACCATATATTTT.

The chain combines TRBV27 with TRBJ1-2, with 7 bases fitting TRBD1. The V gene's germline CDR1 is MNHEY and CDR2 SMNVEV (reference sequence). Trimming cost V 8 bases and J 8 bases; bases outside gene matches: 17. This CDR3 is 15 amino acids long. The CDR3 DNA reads TGTGCCAGCCGGACCCGGGACAGCTATGGATTGGGCTACACCTTC. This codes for CASRTRDSYGLGYTF.

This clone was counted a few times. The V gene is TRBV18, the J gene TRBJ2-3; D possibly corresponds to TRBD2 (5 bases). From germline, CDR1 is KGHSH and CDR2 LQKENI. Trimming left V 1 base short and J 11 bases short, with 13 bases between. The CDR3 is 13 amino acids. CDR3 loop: CASSPLRLLGQYF. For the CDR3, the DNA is TGTGCCAGCTCACCACTTAGACTACTGGGGCAGTATTTT.

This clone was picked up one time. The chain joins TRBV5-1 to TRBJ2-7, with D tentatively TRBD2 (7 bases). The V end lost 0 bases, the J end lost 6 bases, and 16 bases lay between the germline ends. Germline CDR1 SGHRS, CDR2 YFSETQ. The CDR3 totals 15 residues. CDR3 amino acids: CASSLDRGGVGEQYF. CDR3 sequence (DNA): TGCGCCAGCAGCTTGGATAGGGGGGGGGTCGGCGAGCAGTACTTC.

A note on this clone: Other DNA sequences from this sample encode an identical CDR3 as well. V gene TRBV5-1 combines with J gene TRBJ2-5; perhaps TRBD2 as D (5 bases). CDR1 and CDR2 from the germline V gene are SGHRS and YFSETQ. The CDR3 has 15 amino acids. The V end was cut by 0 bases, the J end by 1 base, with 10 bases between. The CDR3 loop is CASSLGSSGQETQYF. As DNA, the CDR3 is TGCGCCAGCAGCTTGGGTTCGAGCGGCCAAGAGACCCAGTACTTC. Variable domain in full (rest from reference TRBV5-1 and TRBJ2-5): KAGVTQTPRYLIKTRGQQVTLSCSPISGHRSVSWYQQTPGQGLQFLFEYFSETQRNKGNFPGRFSGRQFSNSRSEMNVSTLELGDSALYLCASSLGSSGQETQYFGPGTRLLVL.

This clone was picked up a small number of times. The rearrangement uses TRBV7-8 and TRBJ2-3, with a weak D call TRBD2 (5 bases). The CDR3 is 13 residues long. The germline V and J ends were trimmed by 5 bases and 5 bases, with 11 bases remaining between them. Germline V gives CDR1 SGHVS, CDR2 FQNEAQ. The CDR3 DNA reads TGTGCCAGCAGCCCACAGACTAAAGATACGCAGTATTTT. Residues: CASSPQTKDTQYF. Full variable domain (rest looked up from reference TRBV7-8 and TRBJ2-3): GAGVSQSPRYKVAKRGQDVALRCDPISGHVSLFWYQQALGQGPEFLTYFQNEAQLDKSGLPSDRFFAERPEGSVSTLKIQRTQQEDSAVYLCASSPQTKDTQYFGPGTRLTVL.

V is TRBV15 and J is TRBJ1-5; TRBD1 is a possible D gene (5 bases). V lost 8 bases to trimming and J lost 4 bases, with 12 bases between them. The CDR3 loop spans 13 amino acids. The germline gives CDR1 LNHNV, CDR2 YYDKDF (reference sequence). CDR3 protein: CATAGLGNQPQHF. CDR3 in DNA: TGTGCCACCGCAGGGTTGGGAAATCAGCCCCAGCATTTT.